This T cell receptor beta chain was captured by sequencing in a study of blood T cell repertoires in COVID-19. Background on the study: Italy, Spain and the United States were the sources of the convalescent and acute COVID-19 samples. PBMCs, B-cell-depleted T cells, or T cells provided the cDNA or gDNA that made up the material.

Trimming took 1 base from V and 10 from J, leaving 12 bases between them. The CDR3 contains 13 residues. Germline-derived CDR1 and CDR2 are SGHKS and YYEKEE (reference sequence). This clone was picked up a small number of times. Generated by immunoSEQ multiplex PCR, the TCRdb table keeps only in-frame clones and is missing some. Found here are around 150,000 clones, roughly 79% of them singletons; the top ten hold about a fifth. This chain links TRBV5-5 with TRBJ2-1, with D unresolved. The source of this sequence is a woman aged 80 or over with acute or convalescent COVID-19. Source material: peripheral blood. The CDR3 coding sequence is TGTGCCAGCAGCTTGTCACCCGAGGTGGAGCAGTTCTTC. This sequence encodes CASSLSPEVEQFF.